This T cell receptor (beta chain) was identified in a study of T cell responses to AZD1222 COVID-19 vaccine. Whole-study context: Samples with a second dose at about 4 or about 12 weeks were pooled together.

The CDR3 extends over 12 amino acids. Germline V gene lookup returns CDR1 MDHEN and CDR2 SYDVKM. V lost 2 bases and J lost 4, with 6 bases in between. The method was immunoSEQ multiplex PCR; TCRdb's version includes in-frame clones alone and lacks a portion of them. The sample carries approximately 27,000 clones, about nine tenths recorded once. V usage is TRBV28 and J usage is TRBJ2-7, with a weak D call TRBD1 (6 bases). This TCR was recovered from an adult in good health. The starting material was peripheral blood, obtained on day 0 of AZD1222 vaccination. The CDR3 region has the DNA TGTGCCAGCAGTTTAACAGGGTACGAGCAGTACTTC. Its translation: CASSLTGYEQYF.